These 32 T cell receptor beta chains came from one sample sequenced in a study of technical replicates of blood from several donors. Data came from immunoSEQ multiplex PCR; TCRdb stores just in-frame clones and leaves some out. The repertoire holds tens of thousands of clones, with approximately 97% as singletons. The sequenced sample consisted of T cells isolated from PBMCs. Receptors originate from a human donor in good health.

This chain uses TRBV6-6 with TRBJ2-1, with a tentative D call TRBD1 (5 bases). The V end was cut by 0 bases, the J end by 13 bases, with 7 bases between. Germline values: CDR1 MNHNY, CDR2 SVGAGI (reference sequence). The length of the CDR3 is 11 residues. CDR3 sequence (DNA): TGTGCCAGCAGTTACTCAGGGGATCAGTTCTTC. Its translation is CASSYSGDQFF.

This chain links TRBV5-1 with TRBJ2-3; possibly TRBD2 for D (6 bases). V lost 0 bases to trimming and J lost 2 bases, with 7 bases between them. CDR1 and CDR2 (germline): SGHRS, YFSETQ. The CDR3 sequence is 14 residues long. In nucleotides, the CDR3 is TGCGCCAGCAGCTTGGCTAGCGTCACAGATACGCAGTATTTT. It codes for CASSLASVTDTQYF.

This chain links TRBV6-5 with TRBJ1-5; 9 bases map to TRBD1. The CDR3 has 15 residues. Germline CDR1 MNHEY, CDR2 SVGAGI. The trim removed 5 bases at V and 5 bases at J, leaving 7 bases unmatched. CDR3 coding DNA: TGTGCCAGCAGTCACAAGACAGGGGGGGATCAGCCCCAGCATTTT. Translation gives CASSHKTGGDQPQHF.

V gene TRBV18 combines with J gene TRBJ1-1; 7 positions match TRBD1. With V trimmed by 1 base and J by 4 bases, 6 bases remained unmatched. The CDR3 length is 15 residues. Germline CDR1 is KGHSH and CDR2 is LQKENI. The CDR3 sequence: CASSPLTGAPTEAFF. The CDR3 bases are TGTGCCAGCTCACCACTTACAGGGGCGCCCACTGAAGCTTTCTTT.

The chain has TRBV5-1 and TRBJ1-3; 10 positions match TRBD1. J lost 6 bases, V lost 1 base, and 7 bases had no gene match. CDR3 length: 16 residues. Germline CDR1 is SGHRS and CDR2 is YFSETQ. The CDR3 nucleotides are TGCGCCAGCAGCTTGCAGCCCGGGACAGGGGAAAACACCATATATTTT. Residues: CASSLQPGTGENTIYF. Filled out from reference TRBV5-1 and TRBJ1-3, the complete variable domain reads KAGVTQTPRYLIKTRGQQVTLSCSPISGHRSVSWYQQTPGQGLQFLFEYFSETQRNKGNFPGRFSGRQFSNSRSEMNVSTLELGDSALYLCASSLQPGTGENTIYFGEGSWLTVV.

This clone was counted a single time. The chain combines TRBV11-3 with TRBJ2-7, with D possibly being TRBD1 (5 bases). Per the germline V gene, CDR1 is SGHNT and CDR2 is YENEEA. The length of the CDR3 is 13 residues. The V end was cut by 1 base, the J end by 7 bases, with 11 bases between. CDR3 in DNA: TGTGCCAGCAGCTTAGCCCTTAGGGGTGAGCAGTACTTC. As protein: CASSLALRGEQYF.

The chain has TRBV6-5 and TRBJ2-5, with D perhaps TRBD2 (7 bases). The CDR3 length is 13 residues. Germline assignment: CDR1 MNHEY and CDR2 SVGAGI. V lost 5 bases and J lost 4, with 11 bases in between. The CDR3 bases are TGTGCCAGCAGTCCCGCGGGGGCAGAGACCCAGTACTTC. It translates to CASSPAGAETQYF.

The chain recombines TRBV4-1 with TRBJ2-7, with D uncertain. CDR1 is MGHRA and CDR2 is YSYEKL in the germline V gene. Deletions cut 6 bases from V and 2 bases from J, with 8 bases between. The CDR3 runs to 12 residues. The CDR3 DNA sequence: TGCGCCAGCAGTCATCATCCCTACGAGCAGTACTTC. Amino acid sequence: CASSHHPYEQYF.

This chain links TRBV7-9 with TRBJ1-1; 7 positions match TRBD1. CDR1 is SEHNR and CDR2 is FQNEAQ in the germline V gene (reference sequence). This CDR3 comprises 12 residues. The CDR3 nucleotides read TGTGCGTTGGGACAGCAGAACACTGAAGCTTTCTTT. It is translated as CALGQQNTEAFF.

V and J are TRBV6-5 and TRBJ2-2; D perhaps matches TRBD1 (5 bases). Germline CDR1 reads MNHEY; CDR2 reads SVGAGI. Deletions cut 0 bases from V and 7 bases from J, with 15 bases between. This CDR3 spans 16 amino acids. The CDR3 region is CASSYSATESHGELFF. CDR3 sequence (DNA): TGTGCCAGCAGTTACTCGGCGACAGAGAGTCACGGGGAGCTGTTTTTT.

The CDR3 loop is CASSQDIDSGGGGETQYF. The CDR3 DNA sequence: TGCGCCAGCAGCCAAGATATCGATAGCGGGGGAGGAGGGGAGACCCAGTACTTC. The V and J genes are TRBV4-1 and TRBJ2-5; 9 bases agree with TRBD2. The CDR3 runs 18 residues. CDR1 is MGHRA and CDR2 is YSYEKL in the germline V gene. Losses at the gene ends were 0 bases for V and 5 bases for J; bases not matched to a gene: 13.

The chain has TRBV14 and TRBJ1-1; no definite D call. The CDR3 runs to 13 residues. Germline V gives CDR1 SGHDN, CDR2 FVKESK. The V gene lost 2 bases and the J gene lost 4 bases, with 8 bases spanning the gap. CDR3 region: CASSQYTGTEAFF. The DNA for the CDR3 is TGTGCCAGCAGCCAATATACTGGCACTGAAGCTTTCTTT. The variable domain in full, with the rest retrieved from reference TRBV14 and TRBJ1-1, is EAGVTQFPSHSVIEKGQTVTLRCDPISGHDNLYWYRRVMGKEIKFLLHFVKESKQDESGMPNNRFLAERTGGTYSTLKVQPAELEDSGVYFCASSQYTGTEAFFGQGTRLTVV.

V gene TRBV5-8 combines with J gene TRBJ2-1; D not certain. The V gene lost 2 bases and the J gene lost 0 bases, with 12 bases spanning the gap. The CDR3 length is 16 residues. CDR1 is SGHTS and CDR2 is YDEGEE in the germline V gene. As DNA, the CDR3 is TGTGCCAGCAGCTTTACTACGGAGAGCTCCTACAATGAGCAGTTCTTC. It codes for CASSFTTESSYNEQFF.

The chain joins TRBV13 to TRBJ2-1; tentative D call: TRBD2 (6 bases). CDR1 is PRHDT, CDR2 FYEKMQ, per germline (reference sequence). CDR3 length equals 14 residues. V was pared by 4 bases and J by 5 bases, with 12 bases between. For the CDR3, the DNA is TGTGCCAGCAGCTCCGGTCGGGGGAACAATGAGCAGTTCTTC. Translated, it gives CASSSGRGNNEQFF.

This chain links TRBV6-1 with TRBJ1-2, with TRBD1 identical over 9 bases. V gave up 3 bases and J gave up 8 bases; unmatched junction bases: 13. Germline values: CDR1 MNHNS, CDR2 SASEGT. CDR3 size: 16 residues. The CDR3 reads CASSELSSRTGDGYTF. The CDR3 DNA sequence: TGTGCCAGCAGTGAGTTAAGTTCCAGGACAGGGGACGGCTACACCTTC.

The V call is TRBV5-6, the J call TRBJ2-1; weak D call: TRBD2 (6 bases). V was pared by 4 bases and J by 6 bases, with 23 bases between. The CDR3 spans 17 residues. Looked up from germline, CDR1 is SGHDT and CDR2 is YYEEEE. CDR3 region: CASSSDWRGGSPNEQFF. The DNA for the CDR3 is TGTGCCAGCAGCAGCGATTGGCGGGGAGGATCTCCCAATGAGCAGTTCTTC.

The chain combines TRBV27 with TRBJ2-1; 8 positions agree with TRBD2. Trimming took 1 base from V and 5 from J; bases not matched to a gene: 4. The CDR3 extends over 15 amino acids. In germline, CDR1 is MNHEY, CDR2 SMNVEV (reference sequence). The CDR3 coding sequence is TGTGCCAGCAGTTTATTATACGGGGGGGACAATGAGCAGTTCTTC. Protein product: CASSLLYGGDNEQFF.

This clone was seen only once. Here the CDR3 reads CASSLGRLEGNEQYF. The CDR3 DNA reads as TGTGCCAGCAGCTTGGGACGACTAGAGGGAAACGAGCAGTACTTC. The chain has TRBV5-5 and TRBJ2-7; a weak D match, TRBD2 (6 bases). Trimming pared 0 bases from V and 5 bases from J, leaving 15 bases between. Looked up from germline, CDR1 is SGHKS and CDR2 is YYEKEE (reference sequence). There are 15 residues in the CDR3.

The chain joins TRBV4-1 to TRBJ1-4; no firm D call. This CDR3 comprises 14 residues. Germline loops: CDR1 MGHRA, CDR2 YSYEKL. V was trimmed by 0 bases and J by 5 bases, leaving 7 bases between them. The CDR3 DNA reads as TGCGCCAGCAGCCAAGAGATTCGGAATGAAAAACTGTTTTTT. Its translation: CASSQEIRNEKLFF.

This chain uses TRBV28 with TRBJ2-3; 9 bases fit TRBD2. The CDR3 contains 15 residues. Germline CDR1 is MDHEN and CDR2 is SYDVKM. The ends lost 3 bases at V and 8 bases at J; junction bases unmatched: 9. The CDR3 sequence is CASSFLRGRAGTQYF. For the CDR3, the DNA is TGTGCCAGCAGTTTCCTTCGCGGGAGGGCCGGTACGCAGTATTTT.

This chain joins TRBV19 and TRBJ2-5, with 10 bases fitting TRBD2. CDR3 length: 15 residues. The germline CDR1 and CDR2 sequences are LNHDA and SQIVND (reference sequence). The V and J ends lost 7 bases and 4 bases, in that order; junction bases with no gene match: 9. This CDR3 reads CASNPRSGGGETQYF. The CDR3 DNA reads as TGTGCCAGTAACCCCCGGAGCGGGGGGGGAGAGACCCAGTACTTC.

The chain links TRBV2 to TRBJ2-7, with D perhaps matching TRBD1 (6 bases). Germline V lookup: CDR1 SNHLY, CDR2 FYNNEI. CDR3 length: 14 amino acids. V lost 5 bases and J 2 bases, leaving 13 bases between the germline ends. The CDR3 DNA follows: TGTGCCAGCAGTAAAAACAGGGAAACCTACGAGCAGTACTTC. Its protein product is CASSKNRETYEQYF.

The CDR3 protein is CASKQLGGASYEQYF. CDR3 nucleotides: TGCGCCAGCAAACAGCTCGGCGGGGCCTCCTACGAGCAGTACTTC. The J gene is TRBJ2-7, the V gene TRBV4-1; weak D call: TRBD2 (6 bases). This CDR3 spans 15 amino acids. V dropped 7 bases and J dropped 0 bases, with 16 bases sitting between them. Germline V gene data show CDR1 as MGHRA and CDR2 as YSYEKL.

This chain uses TRBV5-1 with TRBJ1-1, with TRBD1 matching 7 bases. The germline V gene has CDR1 SGHRS and CDR2 YFSETQ. The trim removed 5 bases at V and 0 bases at J, leaving 10 bases unmatched. The CDR3 is 16 amino acids. The chain's CDR3 is CASRREGQLMNTEAFF. The CDR3 region has the DNA TGCGCCAGCAGGCGGGAGGGACAGCTCATGAACACTGAAGCTTTCTTT.

The rearrangement links TRBV4-1 to TRBJ2-1; TRBD2 agrees at 15 bases. Trimming removed 0 bases from V and 0 bases from J; junction bases left unmatched: 6. Looked up from germline, CDR1 is MGHRA and CDR2 is YSYEKL. The CDR3 length is 20 residues. The CDR3 sequence is CASSQDQWTSGGGSYNEQFF. The DNA for the CDR3 is TGCGCCAGCAGCCAAGATCAATGGACTAGCGGGGGGGGCTCCTACAATGAGCAGTTCTTC.

The chain has TRBV7-6 and TRBJ2-5; the match to TRBD1 covers 7 bases. This CDR3 is built from 14 residues. From germline, CDR1 is SGHVS and CDR2 FNYEAQ. The ends lost 5 bases at V and 1 base at J; junction bases unmatched: 4. CDR3: CASSLGQFQETQYF. CDR3 bases: TGTGCCAGCAGCCTGGGACAGTTCCAAGAGACCCAGTACTTC.

This clone was detected once. The chain employs TRBV5-5 and TRBJ2-7, with D possibly matching TRBD2 (6 bases). The length of the CDR3 is 15 residues. Germline CDR1 is SGHKS and CDR2 is YYEKEE (reference sequence). The V end lost 4 bases, the J end lost 0 bases, and 14 bases lay between the germline ends. The CDR3, as DNA: TGTGCCAGCAGCCGTACTAGCTCCAGCTCCTACGAGCAGTACTTC. Protein product: CASSRTSSSSYEQYF.

The chain couples TRBV5-4 to TRBJ1-6; D possibly corresponds to TRBD1 (5 bases). With 0 bases removed from V and 4 bases from J, the gap between germline ends came to 8 bases. The CDR3 contains 15 residues. Germline-derived CDR1 and CDR2 are SGHNT and YYREEE (reference sequence). For the CDR3, the DNA is TGTGCCAGCAGCTTGGTGGGGCATTATAATTCACCCCTCCACTTT. It is translated as CASSLVGHYNSPLHF.

CDR3 sequence: CAWSPGQGSYEQYF. DNA of the CDR3: TGTGCCTGGAGTCCGGGACAGGGATCCTACGAGCAGTACTTC. J is TRBJ2-5 and V is TRBV30, with 9 bases fitting TRBD1. The J call is uncertain, as TRBJ2-7 better fits the DNA end. CDR3 size: 14 residues. Germline V gene data show CDR1 as GTSNPN and CDR2 as SVGIG (reference sequence).

The chain couples TRBV19 to TRBJ1-5; D is possibly TRBD1 (6 bases). The V gene's germline CDR1 is LNHDA and CDR2 SQIVND (reference sequence). CDR3 size: 15 residues. Trimming pared 7 bases from V and 5 bases from J, leaving 18 bases between. CDR3 coding DNA: TGTGCCAGTACCCCATCCGGGCAGGGGCATCAGCCCCAGCATTTT. It specifies CASTPSGQGHQPQHF.

The chain carries TRBV28 and TRBJ2-6, with a tentative D call TRBD1 (6 bases). This CDR3 spans 17 amino acids. The germline V and J ends were trimmed by 5 bases and 5 bases, with 19 bases remaining between them. The germline CDR1 and CDR2 sequences are MDHEN and SYDVKM. CDR3 DNA: TGTGCCAGCAGTCTCTCCGACAGCGACAGGTGGGCCAACGTCCTGACTTTC. Amino acid sequence: CASSLSDSDRWANVLTF.

J is TRBJ2-5 and V is TRBV9; possible D gene TRBD1, 7 bases. Deletions cut 3 bases from V and 5 bases from J, with 14 bases between. Germline V gene lookup returns CDR1 SGDLS and CDR2 YYNGEE. The CDR3 is 14 amino acids. In nucleotides, the CDR3 is TGTGCCAGCAGCGGGTGGACAGGAGGGGAGACCCAGTACTTC. It is translated as CASSGWTGGETQYF.